The TCR beta chain described here comes from a study of blood T cell repertoires in COVID-19. Study details: The samples span acute and convalescent COVID-19 from the United States, Italy and Spain. The cDNA or gDNA used as material had been derived from T cells, B-cell-depleted T cells, or PBMCs.

In the original analysis: Reference gene primers were amplified, and this amplification served to estimate nucleated cell counts. The protocol was immunoSEQ multiplex PCR, while the TCRdb copy is restricted to in-frame clones and leaves out a portion. V and J calls and clone size are given by that table; D and trimming were obtained from the DNA. There are approximately 260,000 clones in the sample; 90% occur only once, and 2.1% lies in the top ten. Trimming took 2 bases from V and 8 from J, leaving 13 bases between them. The CDR3 spans 13 residues. Germline V CDR1 and CDR2: SGHTS, YDEGEE. Patients at the Seattle site were enrolled during active infection and followed longitudinally.

This chain links TRBV5-8 with TRBJ1-2; D may be TRBD1 (6 bases). This clonotype originated in a woman in her sixties or seventies with COVID-19, enrolled during active disease. The source material was peripheral blood. The CDR3 DNA follows: TGTGCCAGCAGCTTTCGGGGGGCGAGGGGCTACACCTTC. Amino acids: CASSFRGARGYTF.